Reported below is one T cell receptor beta chain. Its matching antigen is unknown. This entry comes from a study of T cell responses to AZD1222 COVID-19 vaccine. Study details: Second-dose intervals near 4 or 12 weeks were combined.

Germline CDR1 and CDR2: KGHSH and LQKENI. The CDR3 contains 15 residues. Unmatched junction bases numbered 2, after V lost 3 bases and J lost 2 bases. Study-level findings and limits: The donor group comprised mostly white British people and more females; the analysis possibly underestimated clonal diversity. Baseline antibody screening turned up just a handful of seropositive AZD1222 recipients. Reportedly, close to half of spike-specific TCRs are directed against unmutated variant regions.

Libraries were prepared by immunoSEQ multiplex PCR; TCRdb keeps only in-frame clonotypes and omits some of them. The sample carries some 100,000 clones, around 90% recorded once. The sequencing here drew on peripheral blood, taken on day 0 of AZD1222 vaccination. The V and J genes are TRBV18 and TRBJ2-3, with TRBD2 identical over 10 bases. The TCR comes from an adult in good health. In DNA, the CDR3 is TGTGCCAGCTCACCTAGCGGGGGGTTCACAGATACGCAGTATTTT. Translating gives CASSPSGGFTDTQYF.